This TCR beta chain was sequenced for a study of T-cell memory formation after mild COVID-19. TCRdb used MiXCR to reprocess the 5' RACE reads, holding one entry per CDR3 protein. Of about 400,000 distinct CDR3 sequences listed, less than 25% are singletons. Study-wide results and caveats: Researchers found some responding clones in pre-infection memory, a sign that cross-reactive memory joined. For contracting clones, CD4+ ones sat mainly in CM and EM, CD8+ in EMRA.

Deletions cut 8 bases from V and 9 bases from J, with 11 bases between. The CDR3 runs 11 residues. This clonotype was observed a few times. Its cognate antigen is unknown. The V and J genes are TRBV12-3 or TRBV12-4 and TRBJ2-1, with D possibly called TRBD1 or TRBD2 (5 bases each). The specimen was PBMCs or a T cell subset sorted from them (not recorded which). This receptor was obtained from an adult woman who had mild COVID-19 (a few samples of this study predate the infection). Cell type and time point are not known. CDR3 in amino acids: CASDYGGEQFF. CDR3 coding DNA: TGTGCCAGCGATTATGGGGGTGAGCAGTTCTTC.